This T cell receptor beta chain was captured in a study of shared clonotypes between healthy human individuals. Whole-study findings and limits: Sampling used blood alone; tissue repertoires probably differ. Estimated clonotype richness was generally higher in naive than memory subsets. Represented genetic and exposure-history diversity was restricted by having few donors.

Every subset had its genomic DNA shared out evenly among several immunoSEQ plates. Generated by immunoSEQ multiplex PCR, the TCRdb table keeps only in-frame clones and is missing some. Here the sample spans roughly 640,000 clones, around 97% being singletons. A word on this clone: Its cognate antigen is unknown.

Germline CDR1 and CDR2: LNHDA and SQIVND (reference sequence). This CDR3 has 18 amino acids. V shed 4 bases, J shed 0 bases, and the junction held 8 bases outside the gene matches. This chain joins TRBV19 and TRBJ2-6; 8 bases are shared with TRBD1. The receptor comes from a woman in her twenties or thirties in good health. Sequenced: naive CD4+ T cells sorted from blood. Subset: CD45RA+ positively selected. The CDR3 loop is CASSTTGVQSSGANVLTF. The CDR3 nucleotides are TGTGCCAGTAGTACGACAGGGGTGCAGTCCTCTGGGGCCAACGTCCTGACTTTC. The full variable domain, completed using reference TRBV19 and TRBJ2-6, is DGGITQSPKYLFRKEGQNVTLSCEQNLNHDAMYWYRQDPGQGLRLIYYSQIVNDFQKGDIAEGYSVSREKKESFPLTVTSAQKNPTAFYLCASSTTGVQSSGANVLTFGAGSRLTVL.